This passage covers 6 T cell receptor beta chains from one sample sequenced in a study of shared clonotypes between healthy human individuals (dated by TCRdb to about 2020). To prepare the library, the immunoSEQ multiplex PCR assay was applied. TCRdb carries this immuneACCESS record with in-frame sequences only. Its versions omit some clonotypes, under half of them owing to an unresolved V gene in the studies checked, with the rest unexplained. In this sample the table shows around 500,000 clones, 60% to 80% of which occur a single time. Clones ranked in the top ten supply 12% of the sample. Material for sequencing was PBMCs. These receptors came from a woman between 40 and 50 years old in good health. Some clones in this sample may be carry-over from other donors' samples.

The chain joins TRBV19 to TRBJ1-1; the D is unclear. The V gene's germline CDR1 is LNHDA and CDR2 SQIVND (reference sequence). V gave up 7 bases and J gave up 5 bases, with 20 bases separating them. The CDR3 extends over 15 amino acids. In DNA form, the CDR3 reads TGTGCCAGTATGGCCTCGGCTAACCGGCATACTGAAGCTTTCTTT. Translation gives CASMASANRHTEAFF.

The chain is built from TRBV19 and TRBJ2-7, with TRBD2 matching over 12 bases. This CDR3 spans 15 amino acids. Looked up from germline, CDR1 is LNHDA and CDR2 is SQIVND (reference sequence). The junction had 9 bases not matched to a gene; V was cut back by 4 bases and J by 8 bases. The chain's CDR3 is CASSRGLAGGPQQYF. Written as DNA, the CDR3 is TGTGCCAGTAGTAGGGGGCTAGCGGGAGGGCCCCAGCAGTACTTC.

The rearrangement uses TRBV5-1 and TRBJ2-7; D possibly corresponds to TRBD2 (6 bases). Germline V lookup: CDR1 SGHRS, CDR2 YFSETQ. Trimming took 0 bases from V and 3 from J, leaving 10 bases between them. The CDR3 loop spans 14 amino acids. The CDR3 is CASSLEEGYYEQYF. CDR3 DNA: TGCGCCAGCAGCTTGGAGGAGGGGTACTACGAGCAGTACTTC. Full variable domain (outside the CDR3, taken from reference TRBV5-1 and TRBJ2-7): KAGVTQTPRYLIKTRGQQVTLSCSPISGHRSVSWYQQTPGQGLQFLFEYFSETQRNKGNFPGRFSGRQFSNSRSEMNVSTLELGDSALYLCASSLEEGYYEQYFGPGTRLTVT.

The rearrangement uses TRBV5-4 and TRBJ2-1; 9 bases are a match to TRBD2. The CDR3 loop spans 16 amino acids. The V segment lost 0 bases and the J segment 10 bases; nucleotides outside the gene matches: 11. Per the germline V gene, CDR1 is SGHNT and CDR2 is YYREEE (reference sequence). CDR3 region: CASSLGGGRARREQFF. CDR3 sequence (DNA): TGTGCCAGCAGCTTGGGAGGCGGGAGGGCCAGAAGAGAGCAGTTCTTC.

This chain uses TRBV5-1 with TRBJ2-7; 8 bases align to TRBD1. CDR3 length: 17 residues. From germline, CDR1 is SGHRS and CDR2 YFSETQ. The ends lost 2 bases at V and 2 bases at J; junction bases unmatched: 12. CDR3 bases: TGCGCCAGCAGCTTTTCGCCCACCGGACAGGGTCCCTACGAGCAGTACTTC. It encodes CASSFSPTGQGPYEQYF.

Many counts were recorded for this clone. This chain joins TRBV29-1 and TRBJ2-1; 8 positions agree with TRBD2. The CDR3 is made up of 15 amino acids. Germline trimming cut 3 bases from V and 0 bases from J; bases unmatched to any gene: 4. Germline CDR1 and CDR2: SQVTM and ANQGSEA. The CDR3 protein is CSVEGLVPSYNEQFF. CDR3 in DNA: TGCAGCGTTGAGGGACTAGTTCCCTCCTACAATGAGCAGTTCTTC.